This T cell receptor beta chain originates from a study of sequential checkpoint blockade in melanoma. Produced via immunoSEQ multiplex PCR; TCRdb's table is partial and in-frame only. The repertoire holds 13,000 or so clones, with roughly 82% as singletons. Treatment meaning: randomized to nivolumab then ipilimumab (arm A) or the reverse (arm B). CDR3 size: 18 residues. Germline lookup yields CDR1 SGHDN and CDR2 FVKESK. With 1 base removed from V and 0 bases from J, the gap between germline ends came to 18 bases. The chain joins TRBV14 to TRBJ1-2; D is unresolved. The material sequenced was CD8+ T cells sorted from blood (inferred from file names), taken from a patient given nivolumab and ipilimumab in sequence. This TCR was recovered from a human donor with melanoma. The chain's CDR3 is CASSQAGLGGSANYGYTF. The CDR3 DNA follows: TGTGCCAGCAGCCAAGCGGGTTTGGGTGGCTCGGCTAACTATGGCTACACCTTC.